This T cell receptor beta chain was identified during a study of T-cell memory formation after mild COVID-19. The V gene lost 6 bases and the J gene lost 7 bases, with 15 bases spanning the gap. This CDR3 is 13 amino acids long. Germline CDR1 reads KGHSH; CDR2 reads LQKENI. Study-level points and caveats: Prior to infection, memory already included some responding clones, suggesting cross-reactive memory joined. For contracting clones, CD4+ ones sat mainly in CM and EM, CD8+ in EMRA.

TCRdb fed the 5' RACE reads into MiXCR, producing one record per CDR3 protein. Of some 150,000 distinct CDR3 sequences detected, about 5.7% appear once; the ten largest clones hold around 2%. This clonotype was seen more than once but under ten times. Its antigen is currently unknown. This TCR came from an adult woman who had mild COVID-19 (a few samples of this study predate the infection). Cell type and time point are not known. J is TRBJ1-1 and V is TRBV18; D is undetermined. The sequenced material came from PBMCs or a T cell subset sorted from them (not recorded which). CDR3 in DNA: TGTGCCAGCTCTCCCCCCGGTGGGGATGAAGCTTTCTTT. Translating gives CASSPPGGDEAFF.